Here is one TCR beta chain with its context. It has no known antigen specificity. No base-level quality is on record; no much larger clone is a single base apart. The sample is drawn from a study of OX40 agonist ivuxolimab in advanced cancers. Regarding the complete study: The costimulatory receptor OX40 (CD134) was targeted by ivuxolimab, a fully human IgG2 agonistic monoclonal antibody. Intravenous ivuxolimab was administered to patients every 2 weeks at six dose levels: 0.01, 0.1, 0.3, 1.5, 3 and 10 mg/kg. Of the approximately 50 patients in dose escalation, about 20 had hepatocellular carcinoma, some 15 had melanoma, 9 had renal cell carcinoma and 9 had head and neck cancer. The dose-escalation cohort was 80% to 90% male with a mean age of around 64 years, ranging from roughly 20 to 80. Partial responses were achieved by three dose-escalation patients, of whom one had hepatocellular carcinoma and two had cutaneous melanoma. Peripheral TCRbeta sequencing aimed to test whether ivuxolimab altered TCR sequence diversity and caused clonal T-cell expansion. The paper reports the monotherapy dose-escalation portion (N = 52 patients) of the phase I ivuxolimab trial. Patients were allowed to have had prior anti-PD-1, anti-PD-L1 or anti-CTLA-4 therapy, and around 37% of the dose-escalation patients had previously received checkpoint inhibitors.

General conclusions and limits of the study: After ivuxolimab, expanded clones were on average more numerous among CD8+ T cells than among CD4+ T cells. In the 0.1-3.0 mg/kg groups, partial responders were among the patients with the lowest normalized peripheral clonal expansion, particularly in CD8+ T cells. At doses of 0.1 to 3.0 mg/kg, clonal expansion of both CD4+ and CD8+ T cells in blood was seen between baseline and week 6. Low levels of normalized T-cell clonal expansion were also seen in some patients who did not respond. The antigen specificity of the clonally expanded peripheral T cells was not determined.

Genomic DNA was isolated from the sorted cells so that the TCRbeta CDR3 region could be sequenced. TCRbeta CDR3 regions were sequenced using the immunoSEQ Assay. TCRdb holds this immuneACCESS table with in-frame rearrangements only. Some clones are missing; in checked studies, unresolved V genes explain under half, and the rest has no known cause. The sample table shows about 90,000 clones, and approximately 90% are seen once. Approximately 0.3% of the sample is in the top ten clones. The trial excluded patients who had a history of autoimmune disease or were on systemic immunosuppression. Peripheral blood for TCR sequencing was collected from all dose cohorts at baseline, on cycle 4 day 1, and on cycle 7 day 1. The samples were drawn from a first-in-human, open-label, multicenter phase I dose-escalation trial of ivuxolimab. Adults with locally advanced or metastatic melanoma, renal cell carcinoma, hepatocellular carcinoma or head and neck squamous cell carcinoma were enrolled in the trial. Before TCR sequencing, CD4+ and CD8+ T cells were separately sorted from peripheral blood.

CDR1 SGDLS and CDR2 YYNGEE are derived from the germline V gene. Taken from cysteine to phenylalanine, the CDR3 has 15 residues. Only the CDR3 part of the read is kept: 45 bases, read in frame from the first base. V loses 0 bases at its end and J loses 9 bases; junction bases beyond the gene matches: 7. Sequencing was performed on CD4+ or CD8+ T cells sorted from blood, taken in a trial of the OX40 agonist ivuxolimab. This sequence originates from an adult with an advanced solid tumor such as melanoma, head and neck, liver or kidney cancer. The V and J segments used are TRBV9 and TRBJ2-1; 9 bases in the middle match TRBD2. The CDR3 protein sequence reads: CASSVAAGGWAEQFF. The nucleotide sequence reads TGTGCCAGCAGCGTAGCCGCGGGAGGGTGGGCTGAGCAGTTCTTC.